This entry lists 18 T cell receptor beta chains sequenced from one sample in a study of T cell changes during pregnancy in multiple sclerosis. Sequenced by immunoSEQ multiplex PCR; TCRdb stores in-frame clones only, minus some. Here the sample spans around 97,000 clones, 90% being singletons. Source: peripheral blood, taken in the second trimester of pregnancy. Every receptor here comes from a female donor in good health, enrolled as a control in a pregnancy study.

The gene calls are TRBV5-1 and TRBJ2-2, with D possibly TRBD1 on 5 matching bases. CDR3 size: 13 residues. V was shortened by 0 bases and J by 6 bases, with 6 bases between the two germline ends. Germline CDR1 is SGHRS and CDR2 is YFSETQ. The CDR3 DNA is TGCGCCAGCAGCTTGGTAGGGGCCGGGGAGCTGTTTTTT. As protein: CASSLVGAGELFF.

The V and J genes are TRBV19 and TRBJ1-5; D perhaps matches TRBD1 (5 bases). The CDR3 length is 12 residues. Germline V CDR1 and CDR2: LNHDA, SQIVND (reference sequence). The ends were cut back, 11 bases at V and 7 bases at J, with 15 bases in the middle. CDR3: CALGRDQQPQHF. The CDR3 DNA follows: TGTGCCTTAGGGAGGGACCAGCAGCCCCAGCATTTT.

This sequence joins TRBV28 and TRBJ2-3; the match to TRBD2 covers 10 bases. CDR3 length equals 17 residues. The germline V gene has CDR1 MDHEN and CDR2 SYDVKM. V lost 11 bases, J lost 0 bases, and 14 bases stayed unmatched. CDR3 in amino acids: CALSGPSGGRSTDTQYF. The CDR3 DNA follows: TGTGCCCTCTCCGGGCCTAGCGGGGGTCGCAGCACAGATACGCAGTATTTT. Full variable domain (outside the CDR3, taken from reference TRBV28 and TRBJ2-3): DVKVTQSSRYLVKRTGEKVFLECVQDMDHENMFWYRQDPGLGLRLIYFSYDVKMKEKGDIPEGYSVSREKKERFSLILESASTNQTSMYLCALSGPSGGRSTDTQYFGPGTRLTVL.

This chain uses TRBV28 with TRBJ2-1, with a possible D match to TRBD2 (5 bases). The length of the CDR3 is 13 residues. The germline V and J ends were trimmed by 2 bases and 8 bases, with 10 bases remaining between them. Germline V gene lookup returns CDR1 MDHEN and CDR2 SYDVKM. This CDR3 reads CASSLKEVDEQFF. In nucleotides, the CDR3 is TGTGCCAGCAGTTTAAAGGAGGTAGATGAGCAGTTCTTC.

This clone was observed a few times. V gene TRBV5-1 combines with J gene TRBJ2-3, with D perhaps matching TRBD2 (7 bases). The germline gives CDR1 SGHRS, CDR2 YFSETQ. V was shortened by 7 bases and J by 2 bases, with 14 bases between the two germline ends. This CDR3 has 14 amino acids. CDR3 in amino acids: CASSPGGYTDTQYF. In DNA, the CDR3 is TGCGCCAGCTCCCCGGGGGGCTACACAGATACGCAGTATTTT.

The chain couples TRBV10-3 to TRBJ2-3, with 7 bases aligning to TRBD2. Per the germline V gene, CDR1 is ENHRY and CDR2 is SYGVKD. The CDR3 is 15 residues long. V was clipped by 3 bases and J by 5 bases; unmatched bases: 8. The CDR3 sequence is CAISDGRGRRDTQYF. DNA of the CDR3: TGTGCCATCAGTGACGGGCGGGGGAGGAGAGATACGCAGTATTTT.

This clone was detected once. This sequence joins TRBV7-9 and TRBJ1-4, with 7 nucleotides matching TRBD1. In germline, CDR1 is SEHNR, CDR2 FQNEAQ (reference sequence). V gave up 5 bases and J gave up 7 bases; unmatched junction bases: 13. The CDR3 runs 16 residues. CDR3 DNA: TGTGCCAGCAGCCCAGACAGGGTGTACCCCTTTGAAAAACTGTTTTTT. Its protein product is CASSPDRVYPFEKLFF. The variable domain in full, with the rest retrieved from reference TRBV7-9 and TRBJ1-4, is DTGVSQNPRHKITKRGQNVTFRCDPISEHNRLYWYRQTLGQGPEFLTYFQNEAQLEKSRLLSDRFSAERPKGSFSTLEIQRTEQGDSAMYLCASSPDRVYPFEKLFFGSGTQLSVL.

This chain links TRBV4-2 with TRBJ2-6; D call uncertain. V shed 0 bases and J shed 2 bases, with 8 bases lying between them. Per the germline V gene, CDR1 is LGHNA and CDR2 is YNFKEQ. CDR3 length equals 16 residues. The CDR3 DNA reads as TGTGCCAGCAGCCAAGACCTACGGGCTGGGGCCAACGTCCTGACTTTC. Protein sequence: CASSQDLRAGANVLTF.

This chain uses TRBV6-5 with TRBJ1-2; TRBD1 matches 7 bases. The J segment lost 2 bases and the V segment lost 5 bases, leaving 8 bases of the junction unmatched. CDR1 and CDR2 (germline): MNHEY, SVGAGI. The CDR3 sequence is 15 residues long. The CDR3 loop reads CASSPRGRGNYGYTF. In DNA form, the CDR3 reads TGTGCCAGCAGTCCTAGGGGGCGAGGGAACTATGGCTACACCTTC.

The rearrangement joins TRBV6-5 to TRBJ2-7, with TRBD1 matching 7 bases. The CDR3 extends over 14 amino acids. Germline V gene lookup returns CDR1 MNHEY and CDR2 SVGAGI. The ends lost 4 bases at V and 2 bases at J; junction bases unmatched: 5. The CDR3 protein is CASSLDRRPYEQYF. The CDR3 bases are TGTGCCAGCAGTTTGGACAGGCGTCCCTACGAGCAGTACTTC.

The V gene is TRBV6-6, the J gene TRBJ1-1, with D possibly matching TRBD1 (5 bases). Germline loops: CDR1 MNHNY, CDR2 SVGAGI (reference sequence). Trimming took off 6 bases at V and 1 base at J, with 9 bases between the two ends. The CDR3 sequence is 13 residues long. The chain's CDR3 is CASRSQGNTEAFF. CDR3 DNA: TGTGCCAGCAGATCTCAGGGGAACACTGAAGCTTTCTTT.

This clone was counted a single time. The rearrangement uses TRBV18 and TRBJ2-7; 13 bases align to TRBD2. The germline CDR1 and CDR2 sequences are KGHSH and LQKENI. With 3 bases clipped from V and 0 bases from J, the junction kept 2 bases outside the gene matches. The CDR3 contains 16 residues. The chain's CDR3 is CASSPGTSGTSYEQYF. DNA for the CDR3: TGTGCCAGCTCACCTGGGACTAGCGGGACCTCCTACGAGCAGTACTTC.

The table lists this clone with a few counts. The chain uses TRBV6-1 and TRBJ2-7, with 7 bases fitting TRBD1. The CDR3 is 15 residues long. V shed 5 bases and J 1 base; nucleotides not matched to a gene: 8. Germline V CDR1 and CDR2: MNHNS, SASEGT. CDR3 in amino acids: CASSSGQAGSYEQYF. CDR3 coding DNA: TGTGCCAGCAGTTCCGGACAGGCAGGATCCTACGAGCAGTACTTC.

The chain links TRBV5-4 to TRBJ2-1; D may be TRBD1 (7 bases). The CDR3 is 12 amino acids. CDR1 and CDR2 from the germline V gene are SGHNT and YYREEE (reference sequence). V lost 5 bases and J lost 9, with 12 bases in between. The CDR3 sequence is CASSSGGGEQFF. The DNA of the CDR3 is TGTGCCAGCAGTTCAGGGGGAGGTGAGCAGTTCTTC.

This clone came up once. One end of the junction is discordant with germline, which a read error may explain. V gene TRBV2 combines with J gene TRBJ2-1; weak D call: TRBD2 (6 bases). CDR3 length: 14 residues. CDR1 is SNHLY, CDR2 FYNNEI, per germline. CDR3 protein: CASSEDYSHNEQFF. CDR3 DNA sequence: TGTGCCAGCAGTGAGGACTACTCCCACAATGAGCAGTTCTTC.

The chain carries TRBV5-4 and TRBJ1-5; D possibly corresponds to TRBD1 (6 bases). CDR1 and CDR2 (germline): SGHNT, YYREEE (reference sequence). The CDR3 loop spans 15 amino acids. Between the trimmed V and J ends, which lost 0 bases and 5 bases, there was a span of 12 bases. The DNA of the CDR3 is TGTGCCAGCAGCTTGGGAATGGGGGCTGATCAGCCCCAGCATTTT. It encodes CASSLGMGADQPQHF.

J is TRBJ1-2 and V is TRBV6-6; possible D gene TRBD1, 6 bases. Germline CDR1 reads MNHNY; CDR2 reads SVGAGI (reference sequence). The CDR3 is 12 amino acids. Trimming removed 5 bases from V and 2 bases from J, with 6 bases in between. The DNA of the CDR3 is TGTGCCAGCAGTCAGGGGAACTATGGCTACACCTTC. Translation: CASSQGNYGYTF.

CDR3: CASSLTGGRSYNEQFF. In DNA, the CDR3 is TGTGCCAGCAGCCTGACAGGGGGTCGTTCCTACAATGAGCAGTTCTTC. The V call is TRBV2, the J call TRBJ2-1; TRBD1 matches 9 bases. Germline CDR1 reads SNHLY; CDR2 reads FYNNEI. The V segment lost 6 bases and the J segment 1 base; nucleotides outside the gene matches: 7. The CDR3 length is 16 residues.